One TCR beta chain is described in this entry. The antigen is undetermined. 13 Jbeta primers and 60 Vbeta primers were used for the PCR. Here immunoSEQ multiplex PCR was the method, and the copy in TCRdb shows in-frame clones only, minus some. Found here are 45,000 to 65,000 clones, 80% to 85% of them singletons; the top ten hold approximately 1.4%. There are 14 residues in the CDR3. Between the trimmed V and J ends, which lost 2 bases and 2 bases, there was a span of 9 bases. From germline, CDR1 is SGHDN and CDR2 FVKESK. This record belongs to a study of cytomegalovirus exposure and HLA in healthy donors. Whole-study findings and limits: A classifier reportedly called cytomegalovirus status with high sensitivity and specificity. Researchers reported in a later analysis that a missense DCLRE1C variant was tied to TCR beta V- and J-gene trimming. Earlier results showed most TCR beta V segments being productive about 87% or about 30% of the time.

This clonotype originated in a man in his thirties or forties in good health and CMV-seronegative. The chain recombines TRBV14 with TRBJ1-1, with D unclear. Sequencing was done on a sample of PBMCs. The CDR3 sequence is CASSQWAGNTEAFF. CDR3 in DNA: TGTGCCAGCAGCCAATGGGCTGGAAACACTGAAGCTTTCTTT.